This T cell receptor (beta chain) was recorded in a study of blood T cell repertoires in COVID-19. For the study at large: Donors in Cohort 3 counted as recovered after two negative PCRs, clearance, or symptom resolution. The United States, Italy and Spain were the sources of the acute and convalescent COVID-19 samples.

All enrollees were about 18 to 100 years old and from under 25 US areas. As originally analysed: Amplification with reference gene primers provided the estimates of nucleated cell counts. Profiled with immunoSEQ multiplex PCR; TCRdb holds only in-frame clones, not every one. V and J calls and clone size are as listed in that table; D and trimming were resolved from the DNA. The data hold hundreds of thousands of clones, with approximately 90% observed a single time. Sample: PBMCs or T cells enriched from blood (not recorded which). The sequence derives from a woman aged 55 to 70 in a cohort exposed to, infected with or recovered from COVID-19 (not recorded which).

The CDR3 DNA reads TGTGCCAGCAGCCAACGGGGGGCCATGCGGGAGTTAAGGGGTAATGAGCAGTTCTTC. This sequence encodes CASSQRGAMRELRGNEQFF. The chain joins TRBV4-2 to TRBJ2-1, with D possibly matching TRBD2 (7 bases). V lost 2 bases to trimming and J lost 7 bases, with 27 bases between them. Per germline, CDR1 LGHNA and CDR2 YNFKEQ. This CDR3 spans 19 amino acids.